This T cell receptor beta chain appears in the sequencing data of a study of cytomegalovirus exposure and HLA in healthy donors. The study ran its PCR with 60 Vbeta and 13 Jbeta primers. Only in-frame clones appear in the TCRdb table, and some are missing; sequencing was by immunoSEQ multiplex PCR. The sample records roughly 170,000 clones, 80% being singletons. Germline loops: CDR1 MDHEN, CDR2 SYDVKM. Trimming at V came to 4 bases and at J to 0 bases, leaving 21 bases not matched to a gene. CDR3 length: 21 amino acids. The rearrangement joins TRBV28 to TRBJ2-5; 9 bases are a match to TRBD2. The sequence was collected from a boy aged 10-17 years in good health and CMV-seronegative. The sample taken for sequencing was PBMCs. The CDR3 region is CASSSPLGVLRPSGDQETQYF. The CDR3 DNA reads as TGTGCCAGCAGTTCTCCGCTAGGGGTACTTCGTCCTAGCGGGGACCAAGAGACCCAGTACTTC.